This is a list of T cell receptor beta chains from one sample in a study of T cells in Graves' hyperthyroidism and ophthalmopathy. One entry per CDR3 protein, called by TCRdb with MiXCR from the multiplex PCR reads. The repertoire includes about 480,000 distinct CDR3 sequences, around an eighth of them detected once, and around a sixth sits in the top ten. Sequences were obtained from blood. The receptors here all came from a young woman with Graves' hyperthyroidism. Each CDR3 is given with its conserved first and last residue. The D gene is left open where the match is weak. Only some rows state a clone size, as once, few, many or a class for expanded clones.

length,J,V,D,size,CDR3,DNA
14,TRBJ1-1,TRBV6-5,.,.,CASSYGGASTEAFF,TGTGCCAGCAGTTACGGGGGCGCATCCACTGAAGCTTTCTTT
15,TRBJ2-5,TRBV14,TRBD2,.,CASSQLAGARETQYF,TGTGCCAGCAGCCAACTAGCGGGGGCCCGAGAGACCCAGTACTTC
17,TRBJ2-2,TRBV3-1,.,many,CASSQDGGGTNTGELFF,TGTGCCAGCAGCCAAGACGGAGGCGGGACGAACACCGGGGAGCTGTTTTTT
14,TRBJ2-1,TRBV12-3/TRBV12-4,TRBD2,many,CASSFLGLEIEQFF,TGTGCCAGCAGTTTTCTGGGACTAGAAATTGAGCAGTTCTTC
13,TRBJ1-1,TRBV27,.,many,CASRGGAGTEAFF,TGTGCCAGCAGGGGGGGAGCGGGCACTGAAGCTTTCTTT
15,TRBJ1-5,TRBV19,.,few,CASSIRADSNQPQHF,TGTGCCAGTAGTATCCGGGCGGACAGCAATCAGCCCCAGCATTTT
15,TRBJ1-1,TRBV12-3/TRBV12-4,.,many,CASSPRLMGGTEAFF,TGTGCCAGCAGTCCAAGACTTATGGGAGGAACTGAAGCTTTCTTT
17,TRBJ2-2,TRBV7-3,TRBD2,many,CASSSGLAGGPGGELFF,TGTGCCAGCAGCTCGGGACTAGCGGGAGGGCCCGGCGGGGAGCTGTTTTTT
12,TRBJ2-1,TRBV19,.,many,CASSIIGNEQFF,TGTGCCAGTAGTATTATTGGAAATGAGCAGTTCTTC
12,TRBJ1-5,TRBV12-5,.,many,CASGLRNQPQHF,TGTGCTAGTGGTTTACGAAATCAGCCCCAGCATTTT
14,TRBJ2-1,TRBV30,TRBD2,few,CAWNGAGTPSEQFF,TGTGCCTGGAACGGAGCGGGAACCCCCAGTGAGCAGTTCTTC
14,TRBJ2-1,TRBV5-1,TRBD2,many,CASRREGQDNEQFF,TGCGCCAGCAGGCGGGAGGGCCAGGACAATGAGCAGTTCTTC
15,TRBJ1-4,TRBV6-1,TRBD1,many,CASSEYRGTNEKLFF,TGTGCCAGCAGTGAATACAGGGGAACTAATGAAAAACTGTTTTTT
15,TRBJ2-7,TRBV4-1,.,.,CASSQPLTGIDEQYF,TGCGCCAGCAGCCAACCCCTCACGGGGATTGACGAGCAGTACTTC
16,TRBJ1-5,TRBV27,.,many,CASKVSREYIGQPQHF,TGTGCCAGCAAAGTTTCCAGGGAGTACATCGGTCAGCCCCAGCATTTT
14,TRBJ2-4,TRBV29-1,TRBD1,many,CSVEGPGGLDIQYF,TGCAGCGTTGAAGGCCCAGGGGGCTTGGACATTCAGTACTTC
15,TRBJ2-3,TRBV5-4,TRBD1,few,CASSDRQGATDTQYF,TGTGCCAGCAGCGACAGACAGGGGGCTACAGATACGCAGTATTTT
14,TRBJ1-3,TRBV5-1,.,many,CASSLGQSGNTIYF,TGCGCCAGCAGCTTGGGACAGTCTGGAAACACCATATATTTT
15,TRBJ1-5,TRBV6-1,TRBD1,many,CASSSDRGSNQPQHF,TGTGCCAGCAGCTCCGACAGGGGCAGCAATCAGCCCCAGCATTTT
16,TRBJ1-6,TRBV12-3/TRBV12-4,TRBD1,many,CASSFDRAAYNSPLHF,TGTGCCAGCAGTTTCGACAGGGCCGCCTATAATTCACCCCTCCACTTT
18,TRBJ2-5,TRBV11-2,TRBD2,many,CASSLEGLVWGVIETQYF,TGTGCCAGCAGTCTAGAGGGACTAGTTTGGGGTGTCATAGAGACCCAGTACTTC
13,TRBJ1-1,TRBV25-1,.,.,CASRAEMNTEAFF,TGTGCCAGCCGGGCGGAGATGAACACTGAAGCTTTCTTT
13,TRBJ2-1,TRBV12-5,.,many,CASARSSYNEQFF,TGTGCTAGTGCTAGAAGCTCCTACAATGAGCAGTTCTTC
15,TRBJ1-2,TRBV10-3,.,many,CAISDIVGSVYGYTF,TGTGCCATCAGTGACATCGTAGGTTCGGTCTATGGCTACACCTTC
14,TRBJ1-2,TRBV12-3/TRBV12-4,.,.,CASSQGESSYGYTF,TGTGCCAGCAGTCAAGGGGAGTCCAGCTATGGCTACACCTTC
15,TRBJ2-1,TRBV14,TRBD1,many,CATTRTGRKGNEQFF,TGTGCCACCACGAGGACAGGGAGGAAAGGGAATGAGCAGTTCTTC
14,TRBJ1-1,TRBV6-9,.,.,CASSYQVMNTEAFF,TGTGCCAGCAGTTATCAAGTCATGAACACTGAAGCTTTCTTT
14,TRBJ1-1,TRBV15,TRBD1,few,CATSRDPGGTEAFF,TGTGCCACCAGCAGAGATCCAGGGGGCACTGAAGCTTTCTTT
14,TRBJ2-2,TRBV20-1,.,few,CSARDSRGDGELFF,TGCAGTGCTAGAGATAGCAGGGGTGACGGGGAGCTGTTTTTT
13,TRBJ1-1,TRBV20-1,.,many,CSPLDTMNTEAFF,TGCAGTCCGTTGGACACCATGAACACTGAAGCTTTCTTT
14,TRBJ2-1,TRBV12-3/TRBV12-4,.,.,CASTILGTYNEQFF,TGTGCCAGCACCATCTTGGGGACATACAATGAGCAGTTCTTC
17,TRBJ2-1,TRBV20-1,TRBD2,.,CSARPPSGRALRNEQFF,TGCAGTGCTAGGCCCCCTAGCGGGAGGGCCCTCCGTAATGAGCAGTTCTTC
16,TRBJ2-5,TRBV5-1,TRBD2,.,CASSLVLAGGQETQYF,TGCGCCAGCAGCTTGGTTTTAGCGGGAGGGCAAGAGACCCAGTACTTC
14,TRBJ2-7,TRBV2,TRBD1,many,CASSDTDRGHEQYF,TGTGCCAGCAGTGATACCGACAGGGGTCACGAGCAGTACTTC
14,TRBJ1-2,TRBV28,.,many,CASSLGGAVYGYTF,TGTGCCAGCAGTTTGGGGGGGGCTGTCTATGGCTACACCTTC
14,TRBJ2-2,TRBV4-1,.,.,CASSLDCPTGELFF,TGCGCCAGCAGCCTGGACTGCCCCACCGGGGAGCTGTTTTTT
15,TRBJ1-3,TRBV5-1,.,many,CASSLVGGSGNTIYF,TGCGCCAGCAGCTTGGTAGGGGGATCTGGAAACACCATATATTTT
12,TRBJ1-1,TRBV29-1,.,many,CSVVRPNTEAFF,TGCAGCGTTGTGCGTCCTAACACTGAAGCTTTCTTT
13,TRBJ1-2,TRBV10-3,.,few,CASTPTGNYGYTF,TGTGCCAGCACCCCCACAGGGAACTATGGCTACACCTTC
18,TRBJ2-7,TRBV6-1,TRBD2,many,CASSWRTSGRESSYEQYF,TGTGCCAGCAGTTGGAGGACTAGCGGGAGGGAATCCTCCTACGAGCAGTACTTC
14,TRBJ2-5,TRBV29-1,.,few,CSVYRAPYQETQYF,TGCAGCGTCTACCGGGCCCCGTACCAAGAGACCCAGTACTTC